Below are 20 T cell receptor beta chains sequenced from a single sample in a study of blood T cell repertoires in COVID-19. Sequenced by immunoSEQ multiplex PCR; TCRdb stores in-frame clones only, minus some. The sample yields approximately 31,000 clones, 85% to 95% seen once. What was sequenced was peripheral blood. The receptors shown here come from a human donor in a cohort sampled during active COVID-19.

The CDR3 region is CATSEAGTDTQYF. As DNA, the CDR3 is TGTGCCACCAGTGAGGCAGGTACAGATACGCAGTATTTT. The chain uses TRBV24-1 and TRBJ2-3; D uncertain. Germline V gives CDR1 KGHDR, CDR2 SFDVKD. Trimming took off 4 bases at V and 3 bases at J, with 7 bases between the two ends. This CDR3 comprises 13 residues.

V is TRBV27 and J is TRBJ2-7, with 7 positions matching TRBD2. V lost 3 bases and J lost 2; bases outside the gene matches: 4. Per germline, CDR1 MNHEY and CDR2 SMNVEV (reference sequence). This CDR3 contains 14 residues. The CDR3 DNA reads TGTGCCAGCAGTTTGGGCGGGAGAACCTACGAGCAGTACTTC. This encodes CASSLGGRTYEQYF.

The V gene is TRBV3-1 (or the pseudogene TRBV3-2), the J gene TRBJ2-5; TRBD2 agrees at 8 bases. Germline-derived CDR1 and CDR2 are LGHDT and YNNKEL (reference sequence). The CDR3 is 14 amino acids. The J segment lost 3 bases and the V segment lost 5 bases, leaving 5 bases of the junction unmatched. Here the CDR3 DNA reads TGTGCCAGCAGCTTAGGACTAGCTGAAGAGACCCAGTACTTC. It is translated as CASSLGLAEETQYF.

J is TRBJ2-2 and V is TRBV4-1, with D tentatively TRBD2 (6 bases). The CDR3 is made up of 15 amino acids. From germline, CDR1 is MGHRA and CDR2 YSYEKL. Trimming took 1 base from V and 3 from J, leaving 9 bases between them. CDR3 DNA: TGCGCCAGCAGCCAAGGTCGGGGGTACACCGGGGAGCTGTTTTTT. Amino acids: CASSQGRGYTGELFF.

V usage is TRBV2 and J usage is TRBJ2-7; TRBD1 aligns across 10 bases. Germline lookup yields CDR1 SNHLY and CDR2 FYNNEI. V was pared by 4 bases and J by 2 bases, with 11 bases of the junction left unmatched. CDR3 length: 17 residues. The CDR3 DNA reads as TGTGCCAGCAGTGGGATCTCCGACAGGGGGCGCCCCTACGAGCAGTACTTC. This codes for CASSGISDRGRPYEQYF.

A word on this clone: Sequence at one end of the junction differs from germline and may be a read error. This chain joins TRBV5-4 and TRBJ2-1, with 8 bases matching TRBD2. The CDR3 extends over 15 amino acids. Germline CDR1 SGHNT, CDR2 YYREEE (reference sequence). The CDR3 DNA follows: TGTGCCAGCAGCTTGGGGACTAGCTCCTTCAATGAGCAGTTCTTC. It specifies CASSLGTSSFNEQFF.

V usage is TRBV7-2 and J usage is TRBJ1-1, with TRBD1 identical over 7 bases. CDR1 and CDR2 (germline): SGHTA, FQGNSA. Trimming removed 1 base from V and 8 bases from J; junction bases left unmatched: 4. The CDR3 runs to 13 residues. For the CDR3, the DNA is TGTGCCAGCAGCTTAGGAGGGGGCGTCGAAGCTTTCTTT. Protein product: CASSLGGGVEAFF.

The chain employs TRBV7-9 and TRBJ2-3, with 9 nucleotides matching TRBD2. Unmatched junction bases numbered 3, after V lost 5 bases and J lost 0 bases. The CDR3 totals 15 residues. Looked up from germline, CDR1 is SEHNR and CDR2 is FQNEAQ (reference sequence). Here the CDR3 DNA reads TGTGCCAGCAGCCGGACTAGCGCTAGCACAGATACGCAGTATTTT. Its protein product is CASSRTSASTDTQYF.

This chain uses TRBV7-9 with TRBJ1-6; TRBD1 matches at 9 bases. With V trimmed by 7 bases and J by 8 bases, 3 bases remained unmatched. Germline V gives CDR1 SEHNR, CDR2 FQNEAQ (reference sequence). The CDR3 runs 13 residues. The DNA for the CDR3 is TGTGCCAGCACGGACAGGGGTTATTCACCCCTCCACTTT. Translation gives CASTDRGYSPLHF. The variable domain in full, completed from reference TRBV7-9 and TRBJ1-6, reads DTGVSQNPRHKITKRGQNVTFRCDPISEHNRLYWYRQTLGQGPEFLTYFQNEAQLEKSRLLSDRFSAERPKGSFSTLEIQRTEQGDSAMYLCASTDRGYSPLHFGNGTRLTVT.

This chain links TRBV6-5 with TRBJ1-3, with 11 bases identical to TRBD1. CDR3 length: 16 amino acids. Per the germline V gene, CDR1 is MNHEY and CDR2 is SVGAGI. The trim removed 2 bases at V and 0 bases at J, leaving 0 bases unmatched. Here the CDR3 reads CASSYGTGGSGNTIYF. Written as DNA, the CDR3 is TGTGCCAGCAGTTACGGGACAGGGGGCTCTGGAAACACCATATATTTT.

The V call is TRBV19, the J call TRBJ2-3; 9 positions agree with TRBD2. The V and J ends lost 7 bases and 2 bases, in that order; junction bases with no gene match: 10. This CDR3 has 16 amino acids. Germline V gene sequence: CDR1 LNHDA, CDR2 SQIVND (reference sequence). The CDR3 loop is CASTDPSGMNTDTQYF. CDR3 nucleotides: TGTGCCAGTACCGATCCTAGCGGGATGAACACAGATACGCAGTATTTT.

The rearrangement links TRBV5-1 to TRBJ1-4, with D possibly being TRBD1 (6 bases). V was clipped by 5 bases and J by 1 base, with 15 bases between them. The CDR3 is 16 residues long. The germline V gene encodes CDR1 SGHRS and CDR2 YFSETQ. CDR3 sequence reads: CASRRGGFGTNEKLFF. The CDR3 DNA sequence: TGCGCCAGCAGAAGGGGGGGCTTCGGAACTAATGAAAAACTGTTTTTT.

This chain joins TRBV28 and TRBJ1-5, with D tentatively TRBD1 (6 bases). This CDR3 contains 19 residues. Trimming removed 7 bases from V and 3 bases from J, with 28 bases in between. Germline CDR1 reads MDHEN; CDR2 reads SYDVKM. CDR3 sequence reads: CASTPRRGKQATDNQPQHF. The CDR3 nucleotides read TGTGCCAGCACCCCCCGCAGGGGCAAGCAAGCGACGGACAATCAGCCCCAGCATTTT.

V is TRBV20-1 and J is TRBJ2-3; TRBD2 agrees at 14 bases. This CDR3 is 17 amino acids long. The junction had 8 bases not matched to a gene; V was cut back by 3 bases and J by 3 bases. CDR1 is DFQATT, CDR2 SNEGSKA, per germline (reference sequence). The CDR3 here is CSASYGLAGGGTDTQYF. The CDR3 DNA sequence: TGCAGTGCTAGTTATGGACTAGCGGGAGGAGGTACAGATACGCAGTATTTT.

This rearrangement joins TRBV28 to TRBJ2-2, with 10 nucleotides matching TRBD2. CDR3 size: 18 residues. Per germline, CDR1 MDHEN and CDR2 SYDVKM. V shed 3 bases and J 6 bases; nucleotides not matched to a gene: 13. This CDR3 is CASSFLTSGKMSAGELFF. In nucleotides, the CDR3 is TGTGCCAGCAGTTTCCTAACTAGCGGGAAAATGTCCGCCGGGGAGCTGTTTTTT.

This chain connects TRBV10-3 to TRBJ2-2, with D maybe TRBD1 (6 bases). Germline CDR1 is ENHRY and CDR2 is SYGVKD. The CDR3 loop spans 14 amino acids. Trimming cost V 2 bases and J 4 bases, with 8 bases left between them. CDR3: CAISERGSTGELFF. The CDR3 region has the DNA TGTGCCATCAGTGAGAGGGGGAGCACCGGGGAGCTGTTTTTT.

The rearrangement links TRBV25-1 to TRBJ1-4; D remains unclear. V was shortened by 1 base and J by 4 bases, with 4 bases between the two germline ends. CDR3 length: 13 residues. Germline V lookup: CDR1 MGHDK, CDR2 SYGVNS. CDR3 nucleotide sequence: TGTGCCAGCAGTGAATCGTATAATGAAAAACTGTTTTTT. It encodes CASSESYNEKLFF.

The V and J genes are TRBV7-9 and TRBJ1-5; 7 positions agree with TRBD1. J lost 6 bases, V lost 7 bases, and 6 bases had no gene match. The CDR3 contains 13 residues. Germline lookup yields CDR1 SEHNR and CDR2 FQNEAQ (reference sequence). The DNA for the CDR3 is TGTGCCAGCACCACAGGGGCGGGTCAGCCCCAGCATTTT. It yields the protein CASTTGAGQPQHF.

The rearrangement links TRBV19 to TRBJ1-5; 9 bases agree with TRBD1. V trimming: 7 bases; J trimming: 3 bases; junction bases outside the gene matches: 4. The CDR3 contains 14 residues. The germline CDR1 and CDR2 sequences are LNHDA and SQIVND (reference sequence). CDR3 nucleotide sequence: TGTGCCAGTACTAGGACAGGGGTCAATCAGCCCCAGCATTTT. As protein: CASTRTGVNQPQHF.

V usage is TRBV27 and J usage is TRBJ2-1; 10 bases align to TRBD2. The J segment lost 4 bases and the V segment lost 6 bases, leaving 6 bases of the junction unmatched. Germline lookup yields CDR1 MNHEY and CDR2 SMNVEV (reference sequence). The CDR3 covers 15 residues. CDR3 sequence (DNA): TGTGCCAGCAGGGTTCTAGCGGGAGAGTACAATGAGCAGTTCTTC. Amino acid sequence: CASRVLAGEYNEQFF.